This passage covers 16 T cell receptor beta chains from one sample sequenced in a study of blood T cell repertoires in COVID-19. The data were produced by immunoSEQ multiplex PCR, yet TCRdb's version contains in-frame clones alone and is incomplete. The sample lists about 82,000 clones; about four fifths were seen once. Sequenced sample: peripheral blood. Receptor source: a woman aged 35 to 49 with active or convalescent COVID-19.

The chain is built from TRBV5-1 and TRBJ2-5, with D tentatively TRBD1 (8 bases). Germline CDR1 is SGHRS and CDR2 is YFSETQ. Trimming stripped 7 bases from V and 4 bases from J, with 17 bases between. The length of the CDR3 is 14 residues. CDR3 nucleotide sequence: TGCGCCAGCGGAACAGGGGGGGCAGGAGAGACCCAGTACTTC. Protein product: CASGTGGAGETQYF.

This rearrangement joins TRBV27 to TRBJ2-7; 9 positions match TRBD1. J lost 2 bases, V lost 1 base, and 3 bases had no gene match. The CDR3 is 15 residues long. Germline CDR1 and CDR2: MNHEY and SMNVEV (reference sequence). CDR3 nucleotides: TGTGCCAGCAGTTTATGGGGGACAGGGACCTACGAGCAGTACTTC. This encodes CASSLWGTGTYEQYF.

The CDR3 nucleotides read TGCAGCGTCCGCGGGGGTTCAGCGGGAGGGCCCATAACGTACTTC. As protein: CSVRGGSAGGPITYF. The chain carries TRBV29-1 and TRBJ2-7, with 10 bases fitting TRBD2. CDR3 length: 15 residues. The germline V gene has CDR1 SQVTM and CDR2 ANQGSEA. Germline trimming cut 6 bases from V and 12 bases from J; bases unmatched to any gene: 20.

This clone has only a few counts. The genes are TRBV6-4 and TRBJ2-1, with D maybe TRBD2 (6 bases). The CDR3 is 15 residues long. Germline V gene data show CDR1 as MRHNA and CDR2 as SNTAGT. The ends were cut back, 2 bases at V and 9 bases at J, with 17 bases in the middle. For the CDR3, the DNA is TGTGCCAGCAGTGACGCCCGACTAGAGGGTAGTGAGCAGTTCTTC. Encoded protein: CASSDARLEGSEQFF.

V gene TRBV15 combines with J gene TRBJ2-7, with 7 nucleotides matching TRBD2. The CDR3 runs to 18 residues. Germline V gene lookup returns CDR1 LNHNV and CDR2 YYDKDF (reference sequence). Trimming at V came to 1 base and at J to 0 bases, leaving 12 bases not matched to a gene. CDR3 DNA: TGTGCCACCAGCAGAGGGGGGGGAAGCGGGGCAAGCTCCTACGAGCAGTACTTC. It encodes CATSRGGGSGASSYEQYF. The full variable domain, completed using reference TRBV15 and TRBJ2-7, is DAMVIQNPRYQVTQFGKPVTLSCSQTLNHNVMYWYQQKSSQAPKLLFHYYDKDFNNEADTPDNFQSRRPNTSFCFLDIRSPGLGDTAMYLCATSRGGGSGASSYEQYFGPGTRLTVT.

The V and J genes are TRBV3-1 (or the pseudogene TRBV3-2) and TRBJ1-5, with D uncertain. This CDR3 is built from 13 residues. The germline V gene has CDR1 LGHDT and CDR2 YNNKEL (reference sequence). Deletions cut 0 bases from V and 5 bases from J, with 5 bases between. CDR3 sequence reads: CASSQDQYQPQHF. CDR3 nucleotides: TGTGCCAGCAGCCAAGATCAATATCAGCCCCAGCATTTT.

V usage is TRBV5-1 and J usage is TRBJ1-6; 8 nucleotides agree with TRBD1. Germline CDR1 is SGHRS and CDR2 is YFSETQ. This CDR3 contains 15 residues. J lost 5 bases, V lost 4 bases, and 5 bases had no gene match. CDR3 sequence reads: CASSRPDRDNSPLHF. The CDR3 DNA reads TGCGCCAGCAGCCGGCCGGACAGGGATAATTCACCCCTCCACTTT.

The genes are TRBV24-1 and TRBJ2-7; D call uncertain. In germline, CDR1 is KGHDR, CDR2 SFDVKD. This CDR3 spans 14 amino acids. Trimming removed 2 bases from V and 3 bases from J, with 10 bases in between. In nucleotides, the CDR3 is TGTGCCACCAGTGATTCCGCCCTAGTCTACGAGCAGTACTTC. Translated, it gives CATSDSALVYEQYF.

The chain links TRBV10-3 to TRBJ2-2; a weak D match, TRBD1 (6 bases). The CDR3 totals 13 residues. V shed 8 bases and J shed 1 base, with 8 bases lying between them. Germline V gene lookup returns CDR1 ENHRY and CDR2 SYGVKD. CDR3 sequence (DNA): TGTGCCATCTCGGGACAGAACACCGGGGAGCTGTTTTTT. Translating gives CAISGQNTGELFF.

The chain joins TRBV7-9 to TRBJ1-2; D call uncertain. The V gene lost 0 bases and the J gene lost 1 base, with 6 bases spanning the gap. CDR1 and CDR2 from the germline V gene are SEHNR and FQNEAQ (reference sequence). The CDR3 has 14 amino acids. The DNA of the CDR3 is TGTGCCAGCAGCTTAGCTCCCGTTAACTATGGCTACACCTTC. It yields the protein CASSLAPVNYGYTF.

J is TRBJ2-1 and V is TRBV28, with a possible D match to TRBD1 (7 bases). The CDR3 covers 16 residues. The ends were cut back, 2 bases at V and 3 bases at J, with 14 bases in the middle. Germline loops: CDR1 MDHEN, CDR2 SYDVKM. CDR3 nucleotides: TGTGCCAGCAGTTTAGCCGCAGGGGGGATCTACAATGAGCAGTTCTTC. It translates to CASSLAAGGIYNEQFF.

The chain combines TRBV4-1 with TRBJ2-2, with a weak D call TRBD1 (5 bases). The CDR3 is 16 amino acids. CDR1 is MGHRA, CDR2 YSYEKL, per germline. Trimming removed 4 bases from V and 4 bases from J, with 16 bases in between. The CDR3 DNA sequence: TGCGCCAGCAGCCCCCAGGCTCGACAGTTCACCGGGGAGCTGTTTTTT. This translates into CASSPQARQFTGELFF.

This clone is a singleton in its sample. The rearrangement uses TRBV5-8 and TRBJ2-7; D is undetermined. The V end was cut by 4 bases, the J end by 4 bases, with 9 bases between. The CDR3 contains 12 residues. Germline V gene lookup returns CDR1 SGHTS and CDR2 YDEGEE. The DNA for the CDR3 is TGTGCCAGCAGCCTACGAGCTTACGAGCAGTACTTC. This sequence encodes CASSLRAYEQYF.

The chain joins TRBV28 to TRBJ1-4; D gene unclear. V was clipped by 6 bases and J by 14 bases, with 13 bases between them. Germline CDR1 reads MDHEN; CDR2 reads SYDVKM. The CDR3 runs to 11 residues. The CDR3 is CASSLEGTLFF. CDR3 nucleotide sequence: TGTGCCAGCAGCCTGGAGGGTACGCTGTTTTTT.

The rearrangement links TRBV27 to TRBJ2-7, with 10 bases lining up with TRBD2. J lost 5 bases, V lost 3 bases, and 7 bases had no gene match. Germline V gives CDR1 MNHEY, CDR2 SMNVEV (reference sequence). The CDR3 is 15 residues long. CDR3 coding DNA: TGTGCCAGCAGTTTGGGCAGCGGGAGGGCCCACGAGCAGTACTTC. Protein product: CASSLGSGRAHEQYF.

This sequence joins TRBV3-1 (or the pseudogene TRBV3-2) and TRBJ2-3, with a weak D call TRBD1 (6 bases). Germline V lookup: CDR1 LGHDT, CDR2 YNNKEL (reference sequence). V was cut by 6 bases and J by 7 bases, with 20 bases left in between. CDR3 length equals 15 residues. In DNA form, the CDR3 reads TGTGCCAGCAGTCAGGGGACAAACCCCTGGCATACGCAGTATTTT. It specifies CASSQGTNPWHTQYF.